The 17 T cell receptor beta chains reported below all come from one sample, sequenced in a study of a mutant IDH1 vaccine in newly diagnosed glioma. Here immunoSEQ multiplex PCR was the method, and the copy in TCRdb shows in-frame clones only, minus some. The table includes tens of thousands of clones, 75% detected once. Indicated time point: week 47, end of study. All doses held 300 ug of mutant IDH1 20-mer peptide, with topical imiquimod. No cognate antigen is known for these TCRs. Sequencing was performed on PBMCs, taken from a glioma patient whose treatment included an IDH1 peptide vaccine. Receptors originate from a man in his forties with glioma.

The rearrangement uses TRBV27 and TRBJ2-1; 7 positions agree with TRBD1. This CDR3 is built from 12 residues. In germline, CDR1 is MNHEY, CDR2 SMNVEV (reference sequence). V lost 8 bases to trimming and J lost 6 bases; unmatched junction nucleotides: 4. The CDR3 DNA is TGTGCCAGCGCAGGGGGTTTCAATGAGCAGTTCTTC. Amino acids: CASAGGFNEQFF.

The V gene is TRBV28, the J gene TRBJ2-7, with unresolved D. This CDR3 comprises 12 residues. CDR1 is MDHEN and CDR2 is SYDVKM in the germline V gene. V shed 7 bases and J shed 6 bases, with 13 bases lying between them. The CDR3 loop reads CASTGGFSEQYF. The CDR3 DNA reads TGTGCCAGCACCGGTGGGTTCTCCGAGCAGTACTTC.

The V call is TRBV15, the J call TRBJ1-2, with 9 positions matching TRBD1. The V gene's germline CDR1 is LNHNV and CDR2 YYDKDF (reference sequence). This CDR3 spans 17 amino acids. With 1 base clipped from V and 4 bases from J, the junction kept 10 bases outside the gene matches. DNA for the CDR3: TGTGCCACCAGCAGAGGCCTGGACAGGGGAGACATCTATGGCTACACCTTC. This encodes CATSRGLDRGDIYGYTF.

The chain combines TRBV7-9 with TRBJ1-2; D ambiguous. Germline V gives CDR1 SEHNR, CDR2 FQNEAQ (reference sequence). Trimming took off 1 base at V and 3 bases at J, with 9 bases between the two ends. The CDR3 is 14 residues long. CDR3 amino acids: CASSLEGGHYGYTF. The CDR3 coding sequence is TGTGCCAGCAGCTTAGAAGGCGGCCACTATGGCTACACCTTC. The entire variable domain, with the rest obtained from reference TRBV7-9 and TRBJ1-2, is as follows: DTGVSQNPRHKITKRGQNVTFRCDPISEHNRLYWYRQTLGQGPEFLTYFQNEAQLEKSRLLSDRFSAERPKGSFSTLEIQRTEQGDSAMYLCASSLEGGHYGYTFGSGTRLTVV.

CDR3 coding DNA: TGCGCCAGCTGGGACGGGACAGGGGCCACTGAAGCTTTCTTT. Its protein product is CASWDGTGATEAFF. The chain is built from TRBV5-1 and TRBJ1-1, with TRBD1 matching 10 bases. This CDR3 has 14 residues. Germline V gene sequence: CDR1 SGHRS, CDR2 YFSETQ. J gave up 4 bases and V 7 bases, and 7 bases lay outside the gene matches.

The genes are TRBV5-1 and TRBJ2-7, with D possibly TRBD1 on 7 matching bases. V was cut by 1 base and J by 4 bases, with 12 bases left in between. Germline loops: CDR1 SGHRS, CDR2 YFSETQ. This CDR3 region has 14 residues. The CDR3 region is CASSLIAGGYEQYV. The CDR3 DNA is TGCGCCAGCAGCTTGATAGCAGGGGGGTACGAGCAGTACGTC.

The rearrangement uses TRBV5-4 and TRBJ1-1; possibly TRBD1 for D (5 bases). The V gene lost 2 bases and the J gene lost 0 bases, with 8 bases spanning the gap. The germline CDR1 and CDR2 sequences are SGHNT and YYREEE (reference sequence). There are 14 residues in the CDR3. This chain's CDR3 is CASSFRQLNTEAFF. As DNA, the CDR3 is TGTGCCAGCAGCTTTAGACAGCTGAACACTGAAGCTTTCTTT.

This clone was seen just once. This rearrangement joins TRBV15 to TRBJ1-2; tentatively, D is TRBD1 (5 bases). Germline CDR1 LNHNV, CDR2 YYDKDF (reference sequence). The length of the CDR3 is 17 residues. Trimming took 0 bases from V and 7 from J, leaving 21 bases between them. CDR3 coding DNA: TGTGCCACCAGCAGAGAGGGCAGGGCGGCCTGGCTACGTGGCTACACCTTC. It translates to CATSREGRAAWLRGYTF.

The V and J genes are TRBV13 and TRBJ2-7; D uncertain. V shed 3 bases and J shed 0 bases, with 6 bases lying between them. This CDR3 contains 13 residues. CDR1 and CDR2 (germline): PRHDT, FYEKMQ (reference sequence). The CDR3 DNA reads as TGTGCCAGCAGCTTTGGAAGCTCCTACGAGCAGTACGTC. This sequence encodes CASSFGSSYEQYV.

The V call is TRBV5-1, the J call TRBJ1-1, with D perhaps matching TRBD1 (6 bases). CDR3 length equals 15 residues. The germline gives CDR1 SGHRS, CDR2 YFSETQ. Trimming left V 2 bases short and J 6 bases short, with 17 bases between. In DNA form, the CDR3 reads TGCGCCAGCAGCTTAAGACAGGCCCGTGGGGCTGAAGCTTTCTTT. Amino acids: CASSLRQARGAEAFF.

For this clone: The same CDR3 is also encoded by other DNA sequences in this sample. The CDR3 sequence: CASSTGLYGYTF. CDR3 bases: TGTGCCAGCAGTACAGGCCTCTATGGCTACACCTTC. This chain uses TRBV28 with TRBJ1-2, with a possible D match to TRBD1 (5 bases). In germline, CDR1 is MDHEN, CDR2 SYDVKM. V was trimmed by 5 bases and J by 4 bases, leaving 8 bases between them. The CDR3 contains 12 residues.

The chain employs TRBV19 and TRBJ2-3; the match to TRBD2 covers 7 bases. J lost 0 bases, V lost 3 bases, and 3 bases had no gene match. This CDR3 contains 15 residues. The V gene's germline CDR1 is LNHDA and CDR2 SQIVND (reference sequence). The CDR3 DNA sequence: TGTGCCAGTAGTATCGGGGGAGGGAGCACAGATACGCAGTATTTT. Amino acids: CASSIGGGSTDTQYF.

This chain uses TRBV27 with TRBJ1-3; unclear D gene. Germline V gene sequence: CDR1 MNHEY, CDR2 SMNVEV (reference sequence). Trimming stripped 4 bases from V and 0 bases from J, with 16 bases between. The CDR3 totals 17 residues. In DNA, the CDR3 is TGTGCCAGCAGTTCCGCCCGCTCGGGGTTCTCTGGAAACACCATATATTTT. This translates into CASSSARSGFSGNTIYF.

The chain recombines TRBV6-1 with TRBJ2-1; unclear D gene. Germline CDR1 reads MNHNS; CDR2 reads SASEGT. The V gene lost 7 bases and the J gene lost 0 bases, with 13 bases spanning the gap. The CDR3 has 15 amino acids. The CDR3 region has the DNA TGTGCCAGCATTTCAGACATCGGCTCCTACAATGAGCAGTTCTTC. Translation: CASISDIGSYNEQFF.

V is TRBV15 and J is TRBJ2-1; D unclear. CDR3 length: 14 amino acids. With 1 base removed from V and 8 bases from J, the gap between germline ends came to 12 bases. From germline, CDR1 is LNHNV and CDR2 YYDKDF (reference sequence). The CDR3: CATSRASPRDEQFF. Written as DNA, the CDR3 is TGTGCCACCAGCAGAGCCTCCCCTAGGGATGAGCAGTTCTTC.

V is TRBV5-1 and J is TRBJ2-1; 8 bases align to TRBD1. Germline CDR1 and CDR2: SGHRS and YFSETQ. Trimming took 4 bases from V and 7 from J; bases not matched to a gene: 10. The CDR3 is made up of 15 amino acids. CDR3 sequence: CASSLDRVGRNEQFF. Here the CDR3 DNA reads TGCGCCAGCAGCCTGGACAGGGTTGGTAGGAATGAGCAGTTCTTC.

The chain links TRBV25-1 to TRBJ2-6, with D perhaps matching TRBD2 (5 bases). This CDR3 is 13 amino acids long. The V end lost 9 bases, the J end lost 3 bases, and 9 bases lay between the germline ends. Per the germline V gene, CDR1 is MGHDK and CDR2 is SYGVNS. CDR3 residues: CASSRGGANVLTF. CDR3 in DNA: TGTGCCAGTTCTCGGGGTGGGGCCAACGTCCTGACTTTC.